Only a few counts were recorded for the clone carrying this T cell receptor (beta chain). Treatment meaning: oral pan-JAK inhibitor, 5-10 mg twice daily. Peripheral blood and lesional scalp punch biopsies were taken from alopecia areata patients. Reverse transcription of extracted RNA yielded cDNA, which provided the sequencing template. Method: immunoSEQ multiplex PCR; TCRdb's copy keeps in-frame clones and lacks some. The sample includes 150,000 to 250,000 clones, more than 55% of them seen just once. The sample is drawn from a study of CD8+ T cells in alopecia areata. Overall study: After 6 to 18 months of tofacitinib, follow-up continued 6 months off drug.

In germline, CDR1 is SQVTM, CDR2 ANQGSEA. After removal of 5 bases from V and 2 bases from J, the junction contained 6 bases not matched to a gene. The CDR3 is made up of 14 amino acids. Specimen: CD4+ T cells sorted from blood, collected at week 4, from a patient treated with tofacitinib. The source is a human donor with alopecia areata. J is TRBJ2-5 and V is TRBV29-1; 9 nucleotides line up with TRBD1. CDR3 nucleotide sequence: TGCAGCGTTCAAAGGGGACAGGGACAAGAGACCCAGTACTTC. This codes for CSVQRGQGQETQYF.